What follows are 20 T cell receptor beta chains derived from one specimen sequenced in a study of T-cell reconstitution after alpha-beta-depleted transplantation in children. The authors prepared the TCRbeta library with unique molecular identifiers. MiXCR was run by TCRdb on the PCR reads, yielding one entry per CDR3 protein. The data contain about 230,000 distinct CDR3 sequences, about 11% of them singletons. The specimen was PBMCs from the stem cell graft donor, collected from the stem cell graft. Every receptor here comes from a human donor who donated a stem cell graft to a child with acute lymphoblastic leukemia.

This clonotype was counted at least ten times. The junction departs from germline at one end; a sequencing error may be responsible. The chain is built from TRBV12-3 or TRBV12-4 and TRBJ2-7; 10 bases are shared with TRBD2. This CDR3 is 14 amino acids long. Here the CDR3 DNA reads TGTGCCAGCAGTCTAGCGGGAGCGTCCTACGAGCAGTACTTC. Protein sequence: CASSLAGASYEQYF.

This clonotype has at least ten counts. V is TRBV2 and J is TRBJ2-3, with 11 bases identical to TRBD1. CDR3 length: 14 residues. In germline, CDR1 is SNHLY, CDR2 FYNNEI. J lost 7 bases, V lost 7 bases, and 7 bases had no gene match. CDR3 amino acids: CASNRDRGLHTQYF. The CDR3 nucleotides are TGTGCCAGCAATCGGGACAGGGGGTTACATACGCAGTATTTT.

About this clonotype: This clone may be a read error of a much larger clone one base away. This chain connects TRBV20-1 to TRBJ2-7; tentatively, D is TRBD1 (6 bases). The CDR3 loop spans 16 amino acids. Germline V CDR1 and CDR2: DFQATT, SNEGSKA (reference sequence). Trimming removed 8 bases from V and 2 bases from J, with 25 bases in between. CDR3 sequence reads: CSNPSDRTESPYEQYF. CDR3 coding DNA: TGCAGTAACCCCTCAGACAGGACAGAGAGTCCCTACGAGCAGTACTTC.

This clonotype has at least ten counts. The chain combines TRBV10-3 with TRBJ2-1, with a weak D call TRBD2 (7 bases). V lost 7 bases and J lost 5, with 12 bases in between. This CDR3 is built from 13 residues. Germline lookup yields CDR1 ENHRY and CDR2 SYGVKD. The CDR3 DNA follows: TGTGCCATCATAGGGGGGGAGGACAATGAGCAGTTCTTC. It translates to CAIIGGEDNEQFF.

This chain connects TRBV3-1 to TRBJ2-4, with 9 positions matching TRBD1. Per germline, CDR1 LGHDT and CDR2 YNNKEL (reference sequence). The trim removed 3 bases at V and 7 bases at J, leaving 7 bases unmatched. The CDR3 covers 15 residues. The DNA for the CDR3 is TGTGCCAGCAGCCAGGATTCCGGACAGGGGAACATTCAGTACTTC. It specifies CASSQDSGQGNIQYF.

This clonotype was observed at least ten times. This sequence joins TRBV20-1 and TRBJ2-7; TRBD1 might be the D (7 bases). Trimming shortened V by 5 bases and J by 5 bases, and 19 bases separated the two germline ends. The CDR3 is 14 residues long. In germline, CDR1 is DFQATT, CDR2 SNEGSKA (reference sequence). CDR3 amino acids: CSALSEGASDEQYF. In DNA, the CDR3 is TGCAGTGCTCTGAGCGAGGGGGCTAGCGACGAGCAGTACTTC.

This clonotype was observed many times. The rearrangement joins TRBV6-1 to TRBJ1-1, with unresolved D. The CDR3 runs to 12 residues. The germline gives CDR1 MNHNS, CDR2 SASEGT. Trimming pared 5 bases from V and 10 bases from J, leaving 14 bases between. As DNA, the CDR3 is TGTGCCAGCAGTAAGCACGGGGAACGAGCTTTCTTT. Translation gives CASSKHGERAFF.

The table lists this clonotype with many counts. J is TRBJ2-6 and V is TRBV12-3 or TRBV12-4, with 9 bases matching TRBD1. The V segment lost 6 bases and the J segment 2 bases; nucleotides outside the gene matches: 5. The CDR3 loop spans 16 amino acids. The CDR3 coding sequence is TGTGCCAGCAGCTTGAGGACAGGGGCTGGGGCCAACGTCCTGACTTTC. Translated: CASSLRTGAGANVLTF.

The sample holds many counts of this clonotype. This chain joins TRBV29-1 and TRBJ1-1, with 8 bases that match TRBD1. The germline gives CDR1 SQVTM, CDR2 ANQGSEA. CDR3 length: 12 residues. The J segment lost 11 bases and the V segment lost 2 bases, leaving 7 bases of the junction unmatched. CDR3 loop: CSVETQQGGAFF. The DNA for the CDR3 is TGCAGCGTTGAAACCCAACAGGGGGGCGCTTTCTTT. Filled out from reference TRBV29-1 and TRBJ1-1, the complete variable domain reads SAVISQKPSRDICQRGTSLTIQCQVDSQVTMMFWYRQQPGQSLTLIATANQGSEATYESGFVIDKFPISRPNLTFSTLTVSNMSPEDSSIYLCSVETQQGGAFFGQGTRLTVV.

This clonotype was detected ten times or more. The rearrangement links TRBV10-3 to TRBJ2-3; D is unclear. The V end was cut by 5 bases, the J end by 2 bases, with 2 bases between. The germline V gene encodes CDR1 ENHRY and CDR2 SYGVKD. The CDR3 extends over 11 amino acids. For the CDR3, the DNA is TGTGCCATCAGTTACACAGATACGCAGTATTTT. Translated, it gives CAISYTDTQYF.

This clonotype came up a few times. The rearrangement links TRBV5-1 to TRBJ1-1; D not certain. The CDR3 extends over 15 amino acids. V was trimmed by 0 bases and J by 1 base, leaving 10 bases between them. The germline V gene has CDR1 SGHRS and CDR2 YFSETQ. Here the CDR3 reads CASSLEPRGNTEAFF. The CDR3 nucleotides are TGCGCCAGCAGCTTGGAGCCACGGGGGAACACTGAAGCTTTCTTT.

There are many counts of this clonotype. The chain employs TRBV9 and TRBJ2-7; 9 nucleotides agree with TRBD2. In germline, CDR1 is SGDLS, CDR2 YYNGEE. The V segment lost 1 base and the J segment 3 bases; nucleotides outside the gene matches: 2. The CDR3 consists of 14 residues. The CDR3 is CASSVSSGGYEQYF. The CDR3 DNA reads TGTGCCAGCAGCGTAAGTAGCGGGGGCTACGAGCAGTACTTC.

This clonotype has at least ten counts. The V and J genes are TRBV20-1 and TRBJ2-4, with 7 bases that match TRBD1. Germline-derived CDR1 and CDR2 are DFQATT and SNEGSKA (reference sequence). The CDR3 spans 13 residues. V lost 1 base to trimming and J lost 8 bases; unmatched junction nucleotides: 5. Here the CDR3 reads CSARGQGVDIQYF. CDR3 nucleotide sequence: TGCAGTGCTAGAGGACAGGGCGTAGACATTCAGTACTTC.

Only a few counts were recorded for this clonotype. This sequence joins TRBV7-2 and TRBJ2-3, with 7 bases aligning to TRBD2. CDR3 length equals 16 residues. The V gene's germline CDR1 is SGHTA and CDR2 FQGNSA. V was clipped by 2 bases and J by 4 bases; unmatched bases: 9. CDR3 sequence (DNA): TGTGCCAGCAGCTTAATGTACGGGAGGCCCCCAGATACGCAGTATTTT. This encodes CASSLMYGRPPDTQYF.

In this sample, this clonotype turned up many times. The chain combines TRBV7-9 with TRBJ1-2; D might be TRBD1 (5 bases). V was pared by 4 bases and J by 8 bases, with 20 bases between. CDR3 length: 15 amino acids. CDR1 and CDR2 (germline): SEHNR, FQNEAQ (reference sequence). The CDR3 bases are TGTGCCAGCAGCTCCACCGGGTCCAGGGCTGAAGGCTACACCTTC. Its translation: CASSSTGSRAEGYTF.

This clonotype was detected ten times or more. V usage is TRBV10-1 and J usage is TRBJ1-4; perhaps TRBD1 as D (5 bases). The CDR3 is 15 amino acids. Trimming shortened V by 6 bases and J by 6 bases, and 17 bases separated the two germline ends. CDR1 and CDR2 from the germline V gene are WNHNN and SYGVQD (reference sequence). The CDR3 nucleotides read TGCGCCAGCAGGATCACCGGGACCGACTATGAAAAACTGTTTTTT. This sequence encodes CASRITGTDYEKLFF.

Many counts were recorded for this clonotype. This chain connects TRBV6-1 to TRBJ2-1; 7 nucleotides match TRBD1. Germline trimming cut 5 bases from V and 2 bases from J; bases unmatched to any gene: 3. Per the germline V gene, CDR1 is MNHNS and CDR2 is SASEGT. This CDR3 region has 14 residues. The CDR3 protein is CASSITGAYNEQFF. CDR3 DNA sequence: TGTGCCAGCAGTATTACAGGGGCCTACAATGAGCAGTTCTTC.

This clonotype was observed at least ten times. V is TRBV6-1 and J is TRBJ2-2; 10 bases map to TRBD1. Trimming took 9 bases from V and 6 from J; bases not matched to a gene: 10. The CDR3 spans 15 residues. Germline V gene sequence: CDR1 MNHNS, CDR2 SASEGT. This chain's CDR3 is CASSGTGVFSGELFF. The CDR3 DNA reads as TGTGCCAGTTCCGGGACAGGGGTTTTTTCCGGGGAGCTGTTTTTT.

This clonotype was observed at least ten times. This chain joins TRBV29-1 and TRBJ1-1; D ambiguous. V lost 4 bases to trimming and J lost 0 bases, with 15 bases between them. The germline CDR1 and CDR2 sequences are SQVTM and ANQGSEA. The CDR3 runs 15 residues. CDR3 bases: TGCAGCGTTGGGGGAGCCTCTAAGATGAACACTGAAGCTTTCTTT. Amino acid sequence: CSVGGASKMNTEAFF.

This clonotype was seen repeatedly, ten times or more. V is TRBV5-1 and J is TRBJ1-2, with a possible D match to TRBD1 (6 bases). CDR1 and CDR2 (germline): SGHRS, YFSETQ. V lost 2 bases, J lost 0 bases, and 8 bases lay in between. This CDR3 spans 14 amino acids. The CDR3 DNA follows: TGCGCCAGCAGCTTCCAGGGGACTAACTATGGCTACACCTTC. This encodes CASSFQGTNYGYTF.